The TCR beta chain described here comes from a study of OX40 agonist ivuxolimab in advanced cancers. As for the study in general: Ivuxolimab, an agonistic anti-OX40 (CD134) antibody, was given to patients. Points from the study as a whole: Certain nonresponding patients likewise had low normalized T-cell clonal expansion.

In the case of this clone: Its matching antigen is unknown.

Trimming stripped 2 bases from V and 5 bases from J, with 12 bases between. The CDR3 length is 14 residues. The germline V gene has CDR1 SGHAT and CDR2 FQDESV (reference sequence). Only in-frame clones appear in the TCRdb table, and some are missing; sequencing was by immunoSEQ multiplex PCR. The sample yields roughly 70,000 clones, approximately 84% seen once. The sequenced sample was CD4+ or CD8+ T cells sorted from blood, obtained in a trial of the OX40 agonist ivuxolimab. This clonotype was obtained from an adult with an advanced solid tumor such as melanoma, head and neck, liver or kidney cancer. This chain uses TRBV11-1 with TRBJ2-5; D possibly corresponds to TRBD2 (6 bases). Here the CDR3 DNA reads TGTGCCAGCAGCTTATGGGGAGGCACGGAGACCCAGTACTTC. Its translation is CASSLWGGTETQYF.